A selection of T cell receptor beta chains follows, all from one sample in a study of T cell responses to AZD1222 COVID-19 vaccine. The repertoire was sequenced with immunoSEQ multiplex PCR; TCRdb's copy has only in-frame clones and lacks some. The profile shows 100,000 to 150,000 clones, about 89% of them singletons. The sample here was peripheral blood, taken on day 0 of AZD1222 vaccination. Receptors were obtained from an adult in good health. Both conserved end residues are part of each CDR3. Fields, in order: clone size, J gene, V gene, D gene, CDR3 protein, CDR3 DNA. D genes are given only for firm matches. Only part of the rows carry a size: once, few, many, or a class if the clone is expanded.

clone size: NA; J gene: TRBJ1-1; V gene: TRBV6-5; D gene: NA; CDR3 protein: CASSGQAVGTEAFF; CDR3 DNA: TGTGCCAGCAGCGGCCAAGCAGTAGGCACTGAAGCTTTCTTT
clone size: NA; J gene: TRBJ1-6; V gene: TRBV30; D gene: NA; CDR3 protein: CAWDKGHNSPLHF; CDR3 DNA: TGTGCCTGGGATAAGGGTCATAATTCACCCCTCCACTTT
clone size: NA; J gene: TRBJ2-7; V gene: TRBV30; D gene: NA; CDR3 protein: CAWSGGSSYEQYF; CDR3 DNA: TGTGCCTGGAGCGGGGGCAGCTCCTACGAGCAGTACTTC
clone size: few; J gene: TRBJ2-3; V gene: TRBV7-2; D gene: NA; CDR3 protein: CASSRSDTQYF; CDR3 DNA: TGTGCCAGCAGCCGGAGCGATACGCAGTATTTT
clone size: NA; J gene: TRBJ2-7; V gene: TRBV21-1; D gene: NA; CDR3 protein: CASSKVPGPGSYEQYF; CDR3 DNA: TGTGCCAGCAGCAAAGTCCCAGGGCCTGGGTCCTACGAGCAGTACTTC
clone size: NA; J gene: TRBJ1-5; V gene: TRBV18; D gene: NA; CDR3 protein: CASSLNPMGSSNQPQHF; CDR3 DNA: TGTGCCAGCTCACTTAACCCCATGGGGAGCAGCAATCAGCCCCAGCATTTT
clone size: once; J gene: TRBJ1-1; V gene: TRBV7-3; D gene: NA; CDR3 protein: CASSRDRGNTEAFF; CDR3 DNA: TGTGCCAGCAGCCGGGACCGCGGGAACACTGAAGCTTTCTTT
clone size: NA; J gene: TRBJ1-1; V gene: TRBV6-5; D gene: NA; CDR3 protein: CASSSSGSTEAFF; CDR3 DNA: TGTGCCAGCAGTTCCTCTGGGAGCACTGAAGCTTTCTTT
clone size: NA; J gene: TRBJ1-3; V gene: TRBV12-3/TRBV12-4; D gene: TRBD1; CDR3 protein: CANSWDRGNTIYF; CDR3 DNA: TGTGCCAACTCTTGGGACAGAGGAAACACCATATATTTT
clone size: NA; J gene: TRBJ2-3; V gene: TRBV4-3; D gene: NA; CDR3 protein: CASSQAPGRAADTQYF; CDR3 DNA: TGCGCCAGCAGCCAAGCCCCGGGCCGGGCGGCAGATACGCAGTATTTT
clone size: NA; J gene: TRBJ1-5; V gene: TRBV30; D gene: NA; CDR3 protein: CAWSVLVGQPQHF; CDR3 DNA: TGTGCCTGGAGTGTTCTTGTGGGGCAGCCCCAGCATTTT
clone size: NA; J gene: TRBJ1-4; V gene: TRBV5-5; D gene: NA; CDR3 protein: CASSLAPTGVATNEKLFF; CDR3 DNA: TGTGCCAGCAGCTTGGCCCCCACAGGAGTAGCAACTAATGAAAAACTGTTTTTT
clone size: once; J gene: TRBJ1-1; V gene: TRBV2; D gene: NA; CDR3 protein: CASNKDGKTGEAFF; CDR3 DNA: TGTGCCAGCAATAAGGACGGGAAAACAGGTGAAGCTTTCTTT
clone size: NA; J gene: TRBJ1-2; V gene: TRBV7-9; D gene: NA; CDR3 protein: CASSLAVNYGYTF; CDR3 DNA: TGTGCCAGCAGCCTAGCGGTCAACTATGGCTACACCTTC
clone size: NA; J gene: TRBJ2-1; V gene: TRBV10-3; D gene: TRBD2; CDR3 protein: CAIRGFGTSGDEQFF; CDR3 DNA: TGTGCCATCAGAGGATTCGGGACTAGCGGGGATGAGCAGTTCTTC
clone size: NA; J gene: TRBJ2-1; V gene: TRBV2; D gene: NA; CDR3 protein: CASKGFEQFF; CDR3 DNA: TGTGCCAGCAAGGGTTTTGAGCAGTTCTTC
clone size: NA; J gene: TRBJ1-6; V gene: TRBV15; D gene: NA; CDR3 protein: CATSRGDISSPLHF; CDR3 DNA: TGTGCCACCAGCAGGGGGGACATCAGTTCACCCCTCCACTTT
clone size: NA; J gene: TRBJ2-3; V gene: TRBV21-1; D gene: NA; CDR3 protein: CASTTPMSSNTDTQYF; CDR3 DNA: TGTGCCAGCACCACACCAATGTCTAGCAACACAGATACGCAGTATTTT
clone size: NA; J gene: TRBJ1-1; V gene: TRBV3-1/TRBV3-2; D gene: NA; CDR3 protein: CASSQVVGGVEAFF; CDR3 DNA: TGTGCCAGCAGCCAGGTGGTCGGTGGGGTTGAAGCTTTCTTT
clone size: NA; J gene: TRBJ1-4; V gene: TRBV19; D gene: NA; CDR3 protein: CASSTTDSEKLFF; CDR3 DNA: TGTGCCAGTAGTACGACAGACAGTGAAAAACTGTTTTTT
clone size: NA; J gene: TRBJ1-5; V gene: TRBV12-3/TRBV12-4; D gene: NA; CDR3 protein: CASSLEGPQHF; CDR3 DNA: TGTGCCAGCAGTTTAGAGGGGCCCCAGCATTTT
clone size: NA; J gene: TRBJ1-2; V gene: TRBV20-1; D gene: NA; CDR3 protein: CSARTGYGYTF; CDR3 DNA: TGCAGTGCTAGAACCGGATATGGCTACACCTTC
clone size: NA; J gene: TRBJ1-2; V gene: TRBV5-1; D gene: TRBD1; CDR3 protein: CASSLLGTDHGYTF; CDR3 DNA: TGCGCCAGCAGCTTGTTAGGGACAGACCATGGCTACACCTTC
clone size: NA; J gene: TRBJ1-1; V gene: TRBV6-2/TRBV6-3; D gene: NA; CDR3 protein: CASSYWGLMNTEAFF; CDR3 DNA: TGTGCCAGCAGTTACTGGGGGCTGATGAACACTGAAGCTTTCTTT
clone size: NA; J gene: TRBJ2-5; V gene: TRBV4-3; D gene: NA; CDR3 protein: CASSQGPQETQYF; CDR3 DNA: TGCGCCAGCAGCCAAGGCCCTCAGGAGACCCAGTACTTC
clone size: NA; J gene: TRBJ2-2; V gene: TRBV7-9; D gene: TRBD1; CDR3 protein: CASSLGQLTGELFF; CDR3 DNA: TGTGCCAGCAGCTTGGGACAGCTAACCGGGGAGCTGTTTTTT
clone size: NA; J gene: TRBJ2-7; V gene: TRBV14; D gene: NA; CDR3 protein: CASSLTHNRKKSSYEQYF; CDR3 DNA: TGTGCCAGCAGCCTTACACATAATAGGAAAAAGAGCTCCTACGAGCAGTACTTC
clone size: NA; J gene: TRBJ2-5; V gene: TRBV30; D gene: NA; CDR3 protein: CAWGRETQYF; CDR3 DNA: TGTGCCTGGGGTAGGGAGACCCAGTACTTC
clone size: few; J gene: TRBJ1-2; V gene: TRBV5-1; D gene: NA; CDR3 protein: CASSFDVNYGYTF; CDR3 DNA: TGCGCCAGCAGCTTCGATGTTAACTATGGCTACACCTTC
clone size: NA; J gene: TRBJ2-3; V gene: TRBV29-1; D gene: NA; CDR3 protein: CSVEELGAGTDTQYF; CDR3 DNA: TGCAGCGTTGAAGAATTGGGGGCAGGCACAGATACGCAGTATTTT
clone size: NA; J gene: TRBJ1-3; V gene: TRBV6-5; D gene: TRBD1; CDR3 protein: CASRRDSSGNTIYF; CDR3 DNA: TGTGCCAGCAGGCGGGACAGCTCTGGAAACACCATATATTTT
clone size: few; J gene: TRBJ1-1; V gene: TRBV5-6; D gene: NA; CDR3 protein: CASSLNPLMNTEAFF; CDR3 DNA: TGTGCCAGCAGCTTGAACCCTCTTATGAACACTGAAGCTTTCTTT
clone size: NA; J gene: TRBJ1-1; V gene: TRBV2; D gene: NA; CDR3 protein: CATRDGNTEAFF; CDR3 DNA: TGTGCCACTCGAGACGGGAACACTGAAGCTTTCTTT
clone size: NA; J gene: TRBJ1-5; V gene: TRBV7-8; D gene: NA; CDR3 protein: CASSLQLSNQPQHF; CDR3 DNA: TGTGCCAGCAGCTTACAGCTAAGCAATCAGCCCCAGCATTTT
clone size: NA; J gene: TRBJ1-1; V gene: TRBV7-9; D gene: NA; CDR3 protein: CASRPDGGVAEAFF; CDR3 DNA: TGTGCCAGCAGACCCGACGGAGGAGTGGCTGAAGCTTTCTTT
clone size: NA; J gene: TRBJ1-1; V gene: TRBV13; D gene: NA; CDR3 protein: CASSRRGVAEAFF; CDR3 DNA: TGTGCCAGCAGCCGAAGAGGGGTCGCTGAAGCTTTCTTT
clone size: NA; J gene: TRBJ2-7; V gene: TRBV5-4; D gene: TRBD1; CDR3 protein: CASTVSDGTGFFGTSEQYF; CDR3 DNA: TGTGCCAGCACCGTAAGTGACGGGACAGGGTTTTTTGGGACCTCCGAGCAGTACTTC
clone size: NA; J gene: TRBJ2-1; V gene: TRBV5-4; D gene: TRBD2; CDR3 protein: CASSLVVGEGEQFF; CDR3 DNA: TGTGCCAGCAGCTTGGTGGTAGGGGAGGGTGAGCAGTTCTTC
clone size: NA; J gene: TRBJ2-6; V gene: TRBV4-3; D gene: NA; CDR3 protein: CASSQDWVSGANVLTF; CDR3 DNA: TGCGCCAGCAGCCAAGACTGGGTCTCTGGGGCCAACGTCCTGACTTTC
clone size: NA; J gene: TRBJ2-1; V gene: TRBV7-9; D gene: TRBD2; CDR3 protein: CASKRGARDEQFF; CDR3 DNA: TGTGCCAGCAAGCGGGGGGCCAGAGATGAGCAGTTCTTC
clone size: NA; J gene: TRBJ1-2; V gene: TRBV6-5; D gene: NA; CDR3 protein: CASSPGLNLGYTF; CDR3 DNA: TGTGCCAGCAGCCCCGGACTTAACCTTGGCTACACCTTC